Presented here are 5 T cell receptor beta chains from one specimen sequenced in a study of cytomegalovirus exposure and HLA in healthy donors (dated by TCRdb to 2016 to 2017). Library method: the immunoSEQ multiplex PCR assay. For the multiplex PCR, a mixture combining 60 forward primers for TCR Vbeta segments and 13 reverse primers for TCR Jbeta segments was used. In TCRdb, the immuneACCESS table is reduced to in-frame sequences with V and J assigned. These tables do not hold every clone; where another copy was compared, an unresolved V gene accounts for under half, and the others remain unexplained. The table for this sample lists around 190,000 clones; 65% to 85% of them were counted only once. The ten biggest clones cover around 1.6% of the sample. The source material was PBMCs. The receptors were gathered from a woman between 18 and 29 years old in good health and CMV-seronegative.

The V and J genes are TRBV2 and TRBJ1-2; D unclear. Germline-derived CDR1 and CDR2 are SNHLY and FYNNEI. The V gene lost 8 bases and the J gene lost 8 bases, with 12 bases spanning the gap. This CDR3 region has 11 residues. Here the CDR3 DNA reads TGTGCCAGCGCGGCCGCCTTCGGCTACACCTTC. Residues: CASAAAFGYTF.

This chain connects TRBV20-1 to TRBJ2-7; TRBD2 agrees at 7 bases. The trim removed 0 bases at V and 9 bases at J, leaving 2 bases unmatched. From germline, CDR1 is DFQATT and CDR2 SNEGSKA (reference sequence). CDR3 size: 11 residues. CDR3 DNA sequence: TGCAGTGCTAGAGATGGGAGGGGGCAGTACTTC. The encoded protein is CSARDGRGQYF.

The genes are TRBV28 and TRBJ1-1; D is possibly TRBD1 (6 bases). With 8 bases removed from V and 4 bases from J, the gap between germline ends came to 14 bases. Germline CDR1 reads MDHEN; CDR2 reads SYDVKM. This CDR3 comprises 13 residues. Here the CDR3 DNA reads TGTGCCAGCGAGGGACACGCGGGCACTGAAGCTTTCTTT. Translated, it gives CASEGHAGTEAFF.

This clone was detected only once. J is TRBJ2-5 and V is TRBV15, with 7 positions matching TRBD2. Per the germline V gene, CDR1 is LNHNV and CDR2 is YYDKDF (reference sequence). The V and J ends lost 0 bases and 12 bases, in that order; junction bases with no gene match: 1. This CDR3 is 11 amino acids long. The CDR3 spells CATSRDREEYF. For the CDR3, the DNA is TGTGCCACCAGCAGAGATCGGGAGGAGTACTTC.

The rearrangement joins TRBV14 to TRBJ2-1; D gene uncertain. Germline values: CDR1 SGHDN, CDR2 FVKESK. The CDR3 is 9 amino acids. V dropped 8 bases and J dropped 12 bases, with 8 bases sitting between them. CDR3 loop: CASRIGQFF. The CDR3 region has the DNA TGTGCCAGCCGAATCGGGCAGTTCTTC.